This passage covers 13 T cell receptor beta chains from one sample sequenced in a study of OX40 agonist ivuxolimab in advanced cancers. Generated by immunoSEQ multiplex PCR, the TCRdb table keeps only in-frame clones and is missing some. The table includes 90,000 to 120,000 clones, approximately 89% detected once. The sequencing here drew on CD4+ or CD8+ T cells sorted from blood, taken in a trial of the OX40 agonist ivuxolimab. The receptors come from an adult with an advanced solid tumor such as melanoma, head and neck, liver or kidney cancer.

The V call is TRBV10-3, the J call TRBJ2-6; unclear D gene. The V end was cut by 3 bases, the J end by 1 base, with 4 bases between. The germline gives CDR1 ENHRY, CDR2 SYGVKD. This CDR3 spans 14 amino acids. CDR3 DNA sequence: TGTGCCATCAGTGAAGGTTCTGGGGCCAACGTCCTGACTTTC. Amino acids: CAISEGSGANVLTF.

The chain links TRBV5-1 to TRBJ1-4, with D possibly TRBD1 on 5 matching bases. V dropped 4 bases and J dropped 5 bases, with 12 bases sitting between them. The length of the CDR3 is 14 residues. CDR1 is SGHRS and CDR2 is YFSETQ in the germline V gene. In DNA, the CDR3 is TGCGCCAGCAGCGCTGGACACGAAAATGAAAAACTGTTTTTT. Protein: CASSAGHENEKLFF.

This clone was seen just once. The chain recombines TRBV10-2 with TRBJ2-7; possible D gene TRBD2, 6 bases. From germline, CDR1 is WSHSY and CDR2 SAAADI. Trimming removed 7 bases from V and 0 bases from J, with 10 bases in between. The CDR3 extends over 13 amino acids. Here the CDR3 reads CASMRGRSYEQYF. The CDR3 region has the DNA TGCGCCAGCATGCGGGGACGCTCCTACGAGCAGTACTTC.

The chain employs TRBV19 and TRBJ2-1; 9 bases agree with TRBD2. Per the germline V gene, CDR1 is LNHDA and CDR2 is SQIVND (reference sequence). V lost 8 bases and J lost 3; bases outside the gene matches: 5. The CDR3 consists of 14 residues. CDR3 residues: CASATSGYYNEQFF. The CDR3 DNA is TGTGCCAGTGCGACTAGCGGATACTACAATGAGCAGTTCTTC.

The chain combines TRBV5-4 with TRBJ2-7, with a tentative D call TRBD1 (5 bases). There are 14 residues in the CDR3. CDR1 is SGHNT and CDR2 is YYREEE in the germline V gene (reference sequence). V lost 2 bases and J lost 3, with 12 bases in between. CDR3 protein: CASSFHGQGYEQYF. As DNA, the CDR3 is TGTGCCAGCAGCTTCCACGGGCAGGGCTACGAGCAGTACTTC.

The chain couples TRBV7-8 to TRBJ1-1; D possibly corresponds to TRBD1 (6 bases). Looked up from germline, CDR1 is SGHVS and CDR2 is FQNEAQ. The CDR3 has 14 residues. Trimming pared 2 bases from V and 5 bases from J, leaving 12 bases between. CDR3 region: CASSLTGKVTEAFF. Here the CDR3 DNA reads TGTGCCAGCAGCTTAACAGGGAAGGTAACTGAAGCTTTCTTT. Full variable domain (outside the CDR3, taken from reference TRBV7-8 and TRBJ1-1): GAGVSQSPRYKVAKRGQDVALRCDPISGHVSLFWYQQALGQGPEFLTYFQNEAQLDKSGLPSDRFFAERPEGSVSTLKIQRTQQEDSAVYLCASSLTGKVTEAFFGQGTRLTVV.

The chain is built from TRBV19 and TRBJ2-4; D is perhaps TRBD1 (6 bases). The CDR3 runs to 17 residues. V dropped 3 bases and J dropped 0 bases, with 15 bases sitting between them. Germline V lookup: CDR1 LNHDA, CDR2 SQIVND (reference sequence). CDR3 residues: CASSIPIGGVAKNIQYF. The CDR3 DNA follows: TGTGCCAGTAGTATCCCTATAGGGGGAGTAGCCAAAAACATTCAGTACTTC.

The gene calls are TRBV28 and TRBJ2-7; D not certain. This CDR3 is built from 15 residues. Germline V gene sequence: CDR1 MDHEN, CDR2 SYDVKM. The V gene lost 3 bases and the J gene lost 0 bases, with 12 bases spanning the gap. The CDR3 DNA reads as TGTGCCAGCAGTTTTACGACACCGAGCTCCTACGAGCAGTACTTC. Its protein product is CASSFTTPSSYEQYF. The variable domain in full, with the rest retrieved from reference TRBV28 and TRBJ2-7, is DVKVTQSSRYLVKRTGEKVFLECVQDMDHENMFWYRQDPGLGLRLIYFSYDVKMKEKGDIPEGYSVSREKKERFSLILESASTNQTSMYLCASSFTTPSSYEQYFGPGTRLTVT.

This clone was counted a few times. The rearrangement links TRBV5-1 to TRBJ2-5; TRBD1 aligns across 7 bases. Germline V gives CDR1 SGHRS, CDR2 YFSETQ. The length of the CDR3 is 16 residues. V trimming: 0 bases; J trimming: 1 base; junction bases outside the gene matches: 6. CDR3 region: CASSLEGTAFQETQYF. In DNA form, the CDR3 reads TGCGCCAGCAGCTTGGAGGGGACAGCATTCCAAGAGACCCAGTACTTC.

This clone has just a few counts. V usage is TRBV19 and J usage is TRBJ2-2; 8 bases line up with TRBD1. CDR3 length equals 13 residues. The germline V gene has CDR1 LNHDA and CDR2 SQIVND (reference sequence). After removal of 5 bases from V and 6 bases from J, the junction contained 2 bases not matched to a gene. CDR3 nucleotide sequence: TGTGCCAGTAGTTCAGGGGGCCCCGGGGAGCTGTTTTTT. Translation: CASSSGGPGELFF.

This rearrangement joins TRBV6-5 to TRBJ2-7; 9 positions agree with TRBD2. V lost 10 bases to trimming and J lost 4 bases; unmatched junction nucleotides: 8. This CDR3 is 13 amino acids long. CDR1 is MNHEY and CDR2 is SVGAGI in the germline V gene. This CDR3 reads CATEAGGSYEQYF. The CDR3 DNA follows: TGTGCCACCGAAGCGGGGGGATCTTACGAGCAGTACTTC.

The V call is TRBV4-2, the J call TRBJ2-1; 8 positions agree with TRBD1. Germline loops: CDR1 LGHNA, CDR2 YNFKEQ. This CDR3 contains 16 residues. J was trimmed by 3 bases and V by 4 bases; bases with no gene match: 8. The CDR3 loop reads CASSRTGTGNYNEQFF. Written as DNA, the CDR3 is TGTGCCAGCAGCCGAACCGGGACAGGAAACTACAATGAGCAGTTCTTC.

V usage is TRBV5-1 and J usage is TRBJ2-6; D ambiguous. Trimming removed 4 bases from V and 2 bases from J, with 10 bases in between. Germline V gene sequence: CDR1 SGHRS, CDR2 YFSETQ. This CDR3 contains 15 residues. Written as DNA, the CDR3 is TGCGCCAGCAGCCCCGGGTTGGCTGGGGCCAACGTCCTGACTTTC. This gives the protein CASSPGLAGANVLTF.